These 8 T cell receptor beta chains were all obtained from the same sample, sequenced in a study of cytomegalovirus exposure and HLA in healthy donors. PCR employed 60 Vbeta and 13 Jbeta primers. Produced via immunoSEQ multiplex PCR; TCRdb's table is partial and in-frame only. The sample table sets out about 130,000 clones. Sequencing was carried out using PBMCs. These receptors all come from a woman in her sixties or seventies in good health and CMV-seronegative.

The chain employs TRBV29-1 and TRBJ2-3, with 14 bases matching TRBD2. V shed 7 bases, J shed 8 bases, and the junction held 11 bases outside the gene matches. The V gene's germline CDR1 is SQVTM and CDR2 ANQGSEA. This CDR3 is built from 15 residues. The CDR3 region is CSGGTGTSGGATQYF. CDR3 nucleotides: TGCAGCGGGGGAACTGGGACTAGCGGGGGAGCTACGCAGTATTTT.

V is TRBV5-1 and J is TRBJ1-1; 8 bases are a match to TRBD1. The length of the CDR3 is 14 residues. V gave up 4 bases and J gave up 4 bases; unmatched junction bases: 6. CDR1 SGHRS and CDR2 YFSETQ come from the germline V gene. The CDR3 loop is CASSRSDRVTEAFF. The CDR3, as DNA: TGCGCCAGCAGCAGGTCGGACAGGGTCACTGAAGCTTTCTTT.

J is TRBJ2-7 and V is TRBV29-1; D is uncertain. The CDR3 is 13 residues long. CDR1 is SQVTM, CDR2 ANQGSEA, per germline. Trimming cost V 4 bases and J 2 bases, with 12 bases left between them. This chain's CDR3 is CSVGSDATYEQYF. CDR3 sequence (DNA): TGCAGCGTTGGGAGCGACGCCACCTACGAGCAGTACTTC.

About this clone: This CDR3 is also generated by other DNA sequences in the sample. This chain links TRBV19 with TRBJ1-1, with a weak D call TRBD1 (5 bases). V was cut by 3 bases and J by 3 bases, with 17 bases left in between. The CDR3 length is 16 residues. CDR1 is LNHDA, CDR2 SQIVND, per germline (reference sequence). This CDR3 reads CASSILIDREDTEAFF. The CDR3 bases are TGTGCCAGTAGTATCCTGATCGACAGAGAGGACACTGAAGCTTTCTTT.

The CDR3 sequence is CASSNAAMKVFF. In nucleotides, the CDR3 is TGTGCCAGCAGCAACGCGGCCATGAAAGTTTTCTTT. This sequence joins TRBV28 and TRBJ1-1; D is ambiguous. Germline V gene data show CDR1 as MDHEN and CDR2 as SYDVKM. Deletions cut 6 bases from V and 13 bases from J, with 18 bases between. There are 12 residues in the CDR3.

The V call is TRBV7-2, the J call TRBJ1-2; TRBD1 matches 8 bases. In germline, CDR1 is SGHTA, CDR2 FQGNSA. With V trimmed by 5 bases and J by 8 bases, 13 bases remained unmatched. CDR3 length: 15 residues. CDR3 bases: TGTGCCAGCAGCCGAAGCCTGCAGGGGGCAGGGGGCTACACCTTC. Amino acids: CASSRSLQGAGGYTF.

On this clone: Other DNA sequences from this sample encode an identical CDR3 as well. The chain joins TRBV6-5 to TRBJ1-2; 9 nucleotides line up with TRBD1. CDR1 and CDR2 (germline): MNHEY, SVGAGI. This CDR3 has 14 amino acids. V lost 2 bases and J lost 8; bases outside the gene matches: 6. The chain's CDR3 is CASSYRGQGAGYTF. The CDR3 DNA reads TGTGCCAGCAGTTACCGGGGACAGGGAGCCGGCTACACCTTC.

J is TRBJ2-2 and V is TRBV14; tentative D call: TRBD2 (5 bases). V shed 4 bases and J shed 7 bases, with 22 bases lying between them. The CDR3 runs to 17 residues. The germline CDR1 and CDR2 sequences are SGHDN and FVKESK. The DNA of the CDR3 is TGTGCCAGCAGCCTTCGTCCTACCGGGATTAGTGTCGGGGAGCTGTTTTTT. It encodes CASSLRPTGISVGELFF.